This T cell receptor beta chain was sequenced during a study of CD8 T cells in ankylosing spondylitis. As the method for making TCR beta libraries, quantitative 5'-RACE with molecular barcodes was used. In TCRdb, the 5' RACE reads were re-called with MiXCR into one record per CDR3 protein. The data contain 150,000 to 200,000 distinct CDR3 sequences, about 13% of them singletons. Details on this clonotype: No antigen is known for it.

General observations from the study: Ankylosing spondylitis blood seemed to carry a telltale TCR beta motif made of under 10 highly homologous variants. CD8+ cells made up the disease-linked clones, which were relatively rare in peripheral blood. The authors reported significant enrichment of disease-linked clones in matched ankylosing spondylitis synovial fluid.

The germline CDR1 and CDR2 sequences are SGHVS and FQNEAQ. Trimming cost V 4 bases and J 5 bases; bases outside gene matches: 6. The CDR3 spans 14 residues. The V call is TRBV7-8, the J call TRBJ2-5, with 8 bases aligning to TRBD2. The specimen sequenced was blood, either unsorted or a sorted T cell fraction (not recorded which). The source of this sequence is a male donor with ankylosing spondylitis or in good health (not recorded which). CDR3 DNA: TGTGCCAGCAGCTCCATAGCGGGGCTTGAGACCCAGTACTTC. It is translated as CASSSIAGLETQYF. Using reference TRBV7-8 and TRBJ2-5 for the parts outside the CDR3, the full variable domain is GAGVSQSPRYKVAKRGQDVALRCDPISGHVSLFWYQQALGQGPEFLTYFQNEAQLDKSGLPSDRFFAERPEGSVSTLKIQRTQQEDSAVYLCASSSIAGLETQYFGPGTRLLVL.